This T cell receptor beta chain comes out of a study of T cell repertoires in cytomegalovirus infection. Turning to the study itself: It was the public TCR beta signatures that indicated both CMV infection and matching HLA type.

The germline V gene encodes CDR1 MNHEY and CDR2 SVGEGT. This CDR3 is built from 16 residues. The V segment lost 5 bases and the J segment 3 bases; nucleotides outside the gene matches: 6. A few counts support this clonotype. No antigen is known for it. Findings and caveats of the study: The ex vivo response was dominated by HLA-C-restricted CMV-specific TCR beta clonotypes.

TCRdb used MiXCR to reprocess the reads, holding one entry per CDR3 protein. The table has roughly 920,000 distinct CDR3 sequences, less than 35% seen once; the top ten hold around 15%. Source: cultured CD8+ T cells from PBMCs, taken from culture after CMV antigen stimulation. This TCR came from a human donor in good health (CMV status not recorded). Some clones in this sample may be carry-over from other donors' samples. The chain carries TRBV6-2 or TRBV6-3 and TRBJ2-6; 8 bases line up with TRBD1. CDR3 amino acids: CASSHGQGVGANVLTF. CDR3 coding DNA: TGTGCCAGCAGTCACGGACAGGGAGTTGGGGCCAACGTCCTGACTTTC.